This T cell receptor (beta chain) is drawn from a study of identical twins. The study, taken as a whole, reports: The presence of invariant MAIT and iNKT cells could partly confound analyses of zero-insertion sequences.

V lost 5 bases, J lost 0 bases, and 11 bases lay in between. The CDR3 length is 15 residues. Germline loops: CDR1 SGHVS, CDR2 FNYEAQ. MiXCR was run by TCRdb on the 5' RACE reads, yielding one entry per CDR3 protein. The sample includes fewer than 650,000 distinct CDR3 sequences, roughly 6.6% seen only once; the top ten take 1.6%. This clonotype was seen more than once but under ten times. The antigen remains unidentified. This sample also belongs to another study, concerning yellow fever vaccine responses in identical twins.

The chain recombines TRBV7-6 with TRBJ2-1; D not certain. The receptor was isolated from a woman aged 18-30 years in good health. The material sequenced was PBMCs. CDR3 bases: TGTGCCAGCAGCGCCTTAGATGGCTCCTACAATGAGCAGTTCTTC. It translates to CASSALDGSYNEQFF.